This T cell receptor (beta chain) was sequenced for a study of CD8+CD57+ T cells in acquired aplastic anemia. Study-level findings and limits: Between patients and controls, approximately 29 CD8+ CDR3 sequences were found in common.

It was genomic DNA that served as the template for profiling TCR beta VDJ and CDR3. MiXCR was run by TCRdb on the reads, yielding one entry per CDR3 protein. The table includes 80,000 to 100,000 distinct CDR3 sequences, around 70% detected once. About this clonotype: Its target is not known.

The germline V gene has CDR1 SNHLY and CDR2 FYNNEI. This CDR3 region has 15 residues. The V end lost 0 bases, the J end lost 2 bases, and 10 bases lay between the germline ends. Only patients with CD8+CD57+ cell expansion on flow cytometry were chosen for sequencing. This receptor was identified in a human donor with aplastic anemia. Sequencing was performed on sorted CD4+, CD8+, or CD8+CD57+ T cells (not recorded which) from PBMCs. V is TRBV2 and J is TRBJ1-2, with unresolved D. In DNA, the CDR3 is TGTGCCAGCAGTGAAGCGTGGACGGTGAACTATGGCTACACCTTC. It specifies CASSEAWTVNYGYTF.